This T cell receptor beta chain was identified during a study of T cell responses to AZD1222 COVID-19 vaccine. Overall study findings and caveats: Mapped onto spike, vaccine-associated CD4 TCRs spanned it and were dominant at 160-218 and 743-854. Clonal diversity was possibly underestimated, and white British individuals and females predominated among donors.

Unmatched junction bases numbered 12, after V lost 4 bases and J lost 4 bases. The CDR3 totals 17 residues. Germline-derived CDR1 and CDR2 are PRHDT and FYEKMQ (reference sequence). Generated by immunoSEQ multiplex PCR, the TCRdb table keeps only in-frame clones and is missing some. The sample holds about 140,000 clones, 75% to 85% seen once. This clone was observed once. What it binds is not known. The sequence was obtained from an adult who received the MenACWY meningococcal vaccine as a control. The sequencing here drew on peripheral blood, taken 28 days after the second dose of the MenACWY control vaccine. V and J are TRBV13 and TRBJ2-1; 8 nucleotides match TRBD2. CDR3 coding DNA: TGTGCCAGCAGCTCCATTTTACCCAGCGGGAGTTACAATGAGCAGTTCTTC. Its protein product is CASSSILPSGSYNEQFF.